The clone carrying this T cell receptor (beta chain) was seen just once. Antigen: not known. Only in-frame clones appear in the TCRdb table, and some are missing; sequencing was by immunoSEQ multiplex PCR. The sample holds about 2 million clones, approximately 94% seen once. The CDR3 runs 16 residues. The V and J ends lost 3 bases and 5 bases, in that order; junction bases with no gene match: 11. CDR1 is WNHNN, CDR2 SYGVQD, per germline (reference sequence). These data are taken from a study of shared clonotypes between healthy human individuals. Study outcomes and limitations: The generation probabilities recorded for non-shared clonotypes fell below those of clonotypes shared by all four donors.

CD45RO-negative, CCR7-positively selected cells formed the naive CD8 fraction, excluding terminally differentiated effector memory CD45RA+ cells. Input material: naive CD8+ T cells sorted from blood. This clonotype originated in a man younger than 30 in good health. The chain employs TRBV10-1 and TRBJ2-7; 9 bases match TRBD1. The CDR3 protein is CASSDSPDRGLDEQYF. As DNA, the CDR3 is TGCGCCAGCAGTGATTCCCCTGACAGGGGGTTGGACGAGCAGTACTTC.